This T cell receptor (beta chain) was found in a study of CXCR3-negative and CXCR3-positive naive CD8 T cells. Study in general: The total count of TRB reads reached approximately 150 million, and each library contributed about 1.5 +/- 0.3 million. Study observations and caveats: Researchers reported similar TRBV-TRBJ usage in naive CXCR3-negative and CXCR3-positive cells, though memory differed.

Germline V gene data show CDR1 as MNHEY and CDR2 as SVGEGT. The CDR3 consists of 14 residues. UMI-labeled 5' RACE yielded the TRB cDNA libraries. TCRdb re-called the 5' RACE reads and shows each CDR3 protein once, DNA omitted. The table lists 56,000 or so distinct CDR3 sequences, with more than 20% in the top ten. Sorting was done in triplicate for each CD8+ T cell subset (around 300,000 cells each). Concerning this clonotype itself: Antigen: not known.

The chain couples TRBV6-2 or TRBV6-3 to TRBJ2-7; checking the TCRdb D call of TRBD1 is not possible without DNA. The sequence derives from a human donor in good health. Some clones in this sample may be carry-over from other donors' samples. Sequenced sample: memory CD8+ T cells from blood. The CDR3 spells CASSIPGQGYEQYF.